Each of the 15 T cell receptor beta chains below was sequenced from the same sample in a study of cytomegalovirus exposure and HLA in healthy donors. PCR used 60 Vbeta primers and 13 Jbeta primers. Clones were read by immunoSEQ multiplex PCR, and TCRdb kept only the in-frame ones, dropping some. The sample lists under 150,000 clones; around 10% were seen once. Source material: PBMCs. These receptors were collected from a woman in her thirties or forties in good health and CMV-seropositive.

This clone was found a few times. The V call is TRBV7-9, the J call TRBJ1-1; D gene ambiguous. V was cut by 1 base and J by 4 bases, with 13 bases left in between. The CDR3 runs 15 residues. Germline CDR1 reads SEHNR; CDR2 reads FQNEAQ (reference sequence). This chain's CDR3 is CASSLEAGRATEAFF. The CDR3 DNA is TGTGCCAGCAGCTTAGAAGCGGGGAGAGCCACTGAAGCTTTCTTT. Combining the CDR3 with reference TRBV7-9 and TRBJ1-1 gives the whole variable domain DTGVSQNPRHKITKRGQNVTFRCDPISEHNRLYWYRQTLGQGPEFLTYFQNEAQLEKSRLLSDRFSAERPKGSFSTLEIQRTEQGDSAMYLCASSLEAGRATEAFFGQGTRLTVV.

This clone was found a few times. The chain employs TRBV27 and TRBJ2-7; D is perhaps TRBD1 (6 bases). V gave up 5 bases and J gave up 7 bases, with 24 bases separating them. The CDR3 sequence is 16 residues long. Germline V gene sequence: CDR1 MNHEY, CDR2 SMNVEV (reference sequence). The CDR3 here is CASSRPGTSSLPEQYF. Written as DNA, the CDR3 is TGTGCCAGCAGTCGCCCCGGGACATCCTCTCTCCCGGAGCAGTACTTC.

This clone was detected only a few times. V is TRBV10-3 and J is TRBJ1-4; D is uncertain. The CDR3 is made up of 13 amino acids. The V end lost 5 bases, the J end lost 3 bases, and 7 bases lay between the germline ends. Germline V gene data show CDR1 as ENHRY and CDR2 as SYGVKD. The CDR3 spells CAISTGSNEKLFF. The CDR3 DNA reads TGTGCCATCAGTACGGGATCTAATGAAAAACTGTTTTTT.

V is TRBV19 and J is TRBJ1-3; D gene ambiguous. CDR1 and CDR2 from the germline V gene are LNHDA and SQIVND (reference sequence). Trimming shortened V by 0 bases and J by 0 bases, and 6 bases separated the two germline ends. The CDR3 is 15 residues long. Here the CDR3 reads CASSIDRYSGNTIYF. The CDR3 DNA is TGTGCCAGTAGTATAGACCGCTACTCTGGAAACACCATATATTTT.

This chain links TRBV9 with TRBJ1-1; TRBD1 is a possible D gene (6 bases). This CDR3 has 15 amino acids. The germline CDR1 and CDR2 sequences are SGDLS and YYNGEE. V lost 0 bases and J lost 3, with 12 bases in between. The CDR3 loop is CASSVVTGTDTEAFF. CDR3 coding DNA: TGTGCCAGCAGCGTAGTAACAGGGACGGACACTGAAGCTTTCTTT. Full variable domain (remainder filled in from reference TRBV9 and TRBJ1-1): DSGVTQTPKHLITATGQRVTLRCSPRSGDLSVYWYQQSLDQGLQFLIQYYNGEERAKGNILERFSAQQFPDLHSELNLSSLELGDSALYFCASSVVTGTDTEAFFGQGTRLTVV.

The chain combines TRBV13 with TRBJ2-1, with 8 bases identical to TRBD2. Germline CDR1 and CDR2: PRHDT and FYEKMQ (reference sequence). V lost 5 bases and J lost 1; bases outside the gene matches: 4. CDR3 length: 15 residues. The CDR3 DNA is TGTGCCAGCAGCGGCGGCGGGGGGTCCTACAATGAGCAGTTCTTC. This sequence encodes CASSGGGGSYNEQFF. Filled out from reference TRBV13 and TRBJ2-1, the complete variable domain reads AAGVIQSPRHLIKEKRETATLKCYPIPRHDTVYWYQQGPGQDPQFLISFYEKMQSDKGSIPDRFSAQQFSDYHSELNMSSLELGDSALYFCASSGGGGSYNEQFFGPGTRLTVL.

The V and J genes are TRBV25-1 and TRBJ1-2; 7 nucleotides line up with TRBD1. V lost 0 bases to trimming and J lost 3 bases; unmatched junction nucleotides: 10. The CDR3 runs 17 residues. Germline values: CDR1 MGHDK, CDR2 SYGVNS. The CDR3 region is CASSEYDRAVGDYGYTF. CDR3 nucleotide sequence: TGTGCCAGCAGTGAATACGACAGGGCGGTTGGAGACTATGGCTACACCTTC.

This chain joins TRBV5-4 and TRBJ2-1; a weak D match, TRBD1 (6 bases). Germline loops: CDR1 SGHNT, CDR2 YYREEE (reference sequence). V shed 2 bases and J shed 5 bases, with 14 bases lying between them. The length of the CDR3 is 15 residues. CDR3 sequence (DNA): TGTGCCAGCAGCTTCATGGACAGTATCGACAATGAGCAGTTCTTC. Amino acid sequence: CASSFMDSIDNEQFF.

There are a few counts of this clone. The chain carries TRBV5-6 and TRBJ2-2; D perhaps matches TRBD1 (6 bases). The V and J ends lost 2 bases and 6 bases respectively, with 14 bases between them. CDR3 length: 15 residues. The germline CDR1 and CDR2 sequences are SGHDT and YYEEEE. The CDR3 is CASSFKQGGSGELFF. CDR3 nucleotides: TGTGCCAGCAGCTTTAAACAGGGTGGATCCGGGGAGCTGTTTTTT.

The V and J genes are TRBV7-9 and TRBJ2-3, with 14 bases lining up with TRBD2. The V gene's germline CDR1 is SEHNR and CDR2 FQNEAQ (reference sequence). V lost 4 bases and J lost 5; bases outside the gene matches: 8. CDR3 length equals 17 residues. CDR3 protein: CASSSSTGTSGGDTQYF. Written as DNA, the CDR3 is TGTGCCAGCAGCTCGTCAACCGGGACTAGCGGGGGAGATACGCAGTATTTT.

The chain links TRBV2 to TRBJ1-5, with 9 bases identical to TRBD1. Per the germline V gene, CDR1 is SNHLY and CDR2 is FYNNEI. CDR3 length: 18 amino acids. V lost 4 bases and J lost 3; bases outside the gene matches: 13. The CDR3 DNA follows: TGTGCCAGCAGTGGACGGGGACAGGGAATTCTCCACAATCAGCCCCAGCATTTT. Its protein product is CASSGRGQGILHNQPQHF.

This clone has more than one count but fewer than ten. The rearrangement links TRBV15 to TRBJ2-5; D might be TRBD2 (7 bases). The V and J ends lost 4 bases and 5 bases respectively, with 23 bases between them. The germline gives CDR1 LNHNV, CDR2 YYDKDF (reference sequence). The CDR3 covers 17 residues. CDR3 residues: CATSTLLGGGRWETQYF. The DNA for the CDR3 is TGTGCCACCAGCACACTCCTGGGGGGGGGCCGGTGGGAGACCCAGTACTTC.

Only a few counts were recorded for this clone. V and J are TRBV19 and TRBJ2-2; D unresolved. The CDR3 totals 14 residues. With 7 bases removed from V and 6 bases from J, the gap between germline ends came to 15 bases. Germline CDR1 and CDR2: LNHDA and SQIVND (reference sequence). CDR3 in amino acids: CASTSSWKAGELFF. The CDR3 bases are TGTGCCAGTACTAGTTCCTGGAAAGCCGGGGAGCTGTTTTTT.

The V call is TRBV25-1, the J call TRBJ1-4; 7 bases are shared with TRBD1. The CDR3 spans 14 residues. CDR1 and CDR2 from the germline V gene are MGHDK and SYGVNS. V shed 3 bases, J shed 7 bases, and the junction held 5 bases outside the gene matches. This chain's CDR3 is CASSDYPGGEKLFF. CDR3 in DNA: TGTGCCAGCAGTGATTATCCAGGGGGTGAAAAACTGTTTTTT.

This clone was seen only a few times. The CDR3 spells CAIRRDRPSSTDTQYF. The DNA of the CDR3 is TGTGCCATCAGAAGGGACAGACCATCTAGCACAGATACGCAGTATTTT. The chain joins TRBV10-3 to TRBJ2-3; 7 bases map to TRBD1. This CDR3 spans 16 amino acids. Germline CDR1 reads ENHRY; CDR2 reads SYGVKD. With 6 bases clipped from V and 0 bases from J, the junction kept 9 bases outside the gene matches.